These 23 T cell receptor beta chains came from one sample sequenced in a study of breast tumors, draining lymph nodes, adjacent tissues. Via MiXCR, TCRdb re-called the multiplex PCR reads, giving one row per CDR3 protein. The table lists about 200,000 distinct CDR3 sequences, approximately 30% of them singletons. Samples came from axillary lymph nodes draining the breast cancer. Sequenced input: axillary lymph node tissue. Receptor source: a female donor with breast cancer. Some clones in this sample may be carry-over from other donors' samples.

Remarks on this clonotype: Possible read error: a much larger clone is one base away. V and J are TRBV7-9 and TRBJ2-7; D is unclear. Germline values: CDR1 SEHNR, CDR2 FQNEAQ (reference sequence). The CDR3 is 14 residues long. Trimming removed 8 bases at V and 2 bases at J, with 16 bases between. CDR3 residues: CASSPPSLPYEQYF. The CDR3 DNA reads TGTGCCAGCTCACCACCGAGTCTGCCCTACGAGCAGTACTTC.

There are many counts of this clonotype. The gene calls are TRBV7-2 and TRBJ2-2, with 8 bases lining up with TRBD1. V trimming: 6 bases; J trimming: 4 bases; junction bases outside the gene matches: 4. The germline V gene encodes CDR1 SGHTA and CDR2 FQGNSA. The CDR3 covers 14 residues. As DNA, the CDR3 is TGTGCCAGCAGGATGCAGGGGGCCACCGGGGAGCTGTTTTTT. This encodes CASRMQGATGELFF.

This clonotype has at least ten counts. The rearrangement links TRBV5-1 to TRBJ2-3; D unresolved. CDR3 length equals 12 residues. Per germline, CDR1 SGHRS and CDR2 YFSETQ. V lost 4 bases and J lost 6, with 9 bases in between. The CDR3 bases are TGCGCCAGCAGCACTCAAGGGGATACGCAGTATTTT. Protein product: CASSTQGDTQYF.

As concerns this clonotype: This could be a read error, since a much larger clone is one nucleotide away. V usage is TRBV6-2 or TRBV6-3 and J usage is TRBJ2-1; D gene unclear. V dropped 6 bases and J dropped 4 bases, with 13 bases sitting between them. Per the germline V gene, CDR1 is MNHEY and CDR2 is SVGEGT. The length of the CDR3 is 14 residues. The CDR3 DNA reads as TGTGCCAGCAGCCCCCAAAGGCAGTACAATGAGCAGTTCTTC. As protein: CASSPQRQYNEQFF.

Comment on this clonotype: As the CDR3 is not closed by the conserved phenylalanine or tryptophan, this likely results from a read error. The DNA is left out, because the CDR3 cannot be placed on it with certainty; the CDR3 is given as TCRdb lists it. V is TRBV9 and J is TRBJ1-2; the DNA was not compared with TRBD1, the D call given in the table. A total of 15 residues make up the CDR3, ends included. The germline gives CDR1 SGDLS, CDR2 YYNGEE. CDR3 protein: CASSAHLGGAYGSTL.

There are many counts of this clonotype. The chain is built from TRBV12-1 and TRBJ2-1. TRBV12-1 represents a pseudogene. There are 14 residues in the CDR3. This CDR3 is CASSFTSSYNEQFF. Written as DNA, the CDR3 is TGTGCCAGCAGCTTTACTAGCTCCTACAATGAGCAGTTCTTC.

This clonotype was found many times. The chain joins TRBV6-6 to TRBJ2-5; D possibly uses TRBD1 or TRBD2 (6 bases each). Trimming left V 6 bases short and J 2 bases short, with 13 bases between. Per the germline V gene, CDR1 is MNHNY and CDR2 is SVGAGI (reference sequence). The CDR3 is made up of 14 amino acids. The CDR3 here is CASRRGAVQETQYF. CDR3 DNA sequence: TGTGCCAGCAGGAGGGGGGCCGTACAAGAGACCCAGTACTTC.

For this clonotype: This may be a read error: a much more frequent sequence differs by one nucleotide. The CDR3 loop is CAWSADSPPGYKQYF. The DNA of the CDR3 is TGTGCCTGGAGTGCCGACAGCCCCCCGGGCTACAAGCAGTACTTC. This rearrangement joins TRBV30 to TRBJ2-7; D perhaps matches TRBD1 (5 bases). CDR3 size: 15 residues. Germline loops: CDR1 GTSNPN, CDR2 SVGIG (reference sequence). Together with reference TRBV30 and TRBJ2-7, the CDR3 gives the full variable domain: SQTIHQWPATLVQPVGSPLSLECTVEGTSNPNLYWYRQAAGRGLQLLFYSVGIGQISSEVPQNLSASRPQDRQFILSSKKLLLSDSGFYLCAWSADSPPGYKQYFGPGTRLTVT.

The rearrangement joins TRBV2 to TRBJ1-4; the D gene is possibly TRBD1 (5 bases). Per germline, CDR1 SNHLY and CDR2 FYNNEI. The germline V and J ends were trimmed by 6 bases and 10 bases, with 18 bases remaining between them. The CDR3 spans 14 residues. DNA for the CDR3: TGTGCCAGCAGAGCGGCCCGGGGCTTGGCAAAACTGTTTTTT. Translating it yields CASRAARGLAKLFF.

This clonotype came up many times. The chain recombines TRBV6-5 with TRBJ2-1; TRBD2 agrees at 8 bases. Losses at the gene ends were 5 bases for V and 7 bases for J; bases not matched to a gene: 10. This CDR3 has 15 residues. Germline V lookup: CDR1 MNHEY, CDR2 SVGAGI. The CDR3 here is CASSPTGGPENEQFF. The CDR3 DNA sequence: TGTGCCAGCAGTCCCACGGGAGGGCCAGAGAATGAGCAGTTCTTC.

A word on this clonotype: A read error may account for a junction end that differs from germline. For the CDR3, the DNA is TGTGCCGCCAGCAGCCAAGGGGGAGAGGAGACCCAGTACTTC. As protein: CAASSQGGEETQYF. V usage is TRBV15 and J usage is TRBJ2-5; tentatively, D is TRBD1 (6 bases). CDR3 length: 14 residues. Germline loops: CDR1 LNHNV, CDR2 YYDKDF (reference sequence).

This clonotype was detected ten times or more. The chain couples TRBV2 to TRBJ2-7; TRBD2 might be the D (5 bases). In germline, CDR1 is SNHLY, CDR2 FYNNEI. V was trimmed by 3 bases and J by 6 bases, leaving 15 bases between them. CDR3 size: 14 residues. The CDR3 here is CASSEAGQLGEQYF. CDR3 coding DNA: TGTGCCAGCAGTGAGGCGGGCCAGTTGGGCGAGCAGTACTTC.

This clonotype was counted at least ten times. The chain employs TRBV29-1 and TRBJ2-7; D may be TRBD2 (5 bases). The germline V gene has CDR1 SQVTM and CDR2 ANQGSEA. Deletions cut 8 bases from V and 2 bases from J, with 19 bases between. This CDR3 has 14 amino acids. Here the CDR3 DNA reads TGCAGCCCCCTGGGAGAAGGCTCGGCCTACGAGCAGTACTTC. Protein sequence: CSPLGEGSAYEQYF.

This clonotype appeared many times. The rearrangement uses TRBV12-3 or TRBV12-4 and TRBJ1-4; D remains ambiguous. V dropped 6 bases and J dropped 4 bases, with 15 bases sitting between them. The CDR3 has 15 residues. The CDR3 reads CASRPHGGLNEKLFF. CDR3 sequence (DNA): TGTGCCAGCAGGCCGCATGGTGGGCTTAATGAAAAACTGTTTTTT.

As regards this clonotype: Given a much more abundant clone one base away, this may be a read error. V gene TRBV20-1 combines with J gene TRBJ2-7; maybe TRBD2 (5 bases). The CDR3 sequence is 15 residues long. Trimming removed 5 bases at V and 4 bases at J, with 21 bases between. Germline CDR1 is DFQATT and CDR2 is SNEGSKA (reference sequence). The CDR3 nucleotides are TGCAGTGCTGCCCCTCCGGGATCAGCTGCTTACGAGCAGTACTTC. It is translated as CSAAPPGSAAYEQYF.

This clonotype has a count of ten or more. This rearrangement joins TRBV3-1 to TRBJ2-1; tentatively, D is TRBD1 (6 bases). V was clipped by 4 bases and J by 12 bases, with 16 bases between them. Per germline, CDR1 LGHDT and CDR2 YNNKEL (reference sequence). This CDR3 has 13 amino acids. CDR3 sequence (DNA): TGTGCCAGCAGCCCTACAGGGACGAGGGTGCAGTTCTTC. Translated: CASSPTGTRVQFF.

On this clonotype itself: A much larger clone sits a single nucleotide away, making a read error possible. Since no conserved phenylalanine or tryptophan closes the CDR3, a read error is the likely cause. This sequence joins TRBV20-1 and TRBJ1-2; D gene uncertain. Per the germline V gene, CDR1 is DFQATT and CDR2 is SNEGSKA (reference sequence). The CDR3 is 10 residues long. The CDR3: CRPGSHGYTS. The DNA for the CDR3 is TGCAGGCCCGGGAGCCATGGCTACACCTCC.

The chain is built from TRBV9 and TRBJ1-2; TRBD1 is a possible D gene (5 bases). The CDR3 runs 14 residues. Germline CDR1 and CDR2: SGDLS and YYNGEE. V was pared by 4 bases and J by 12 bases, with 22 bases between. CDR3 nucleotides: TGTGCCAGCAGCTTTGGACACCTGAGCTCTGGAAACACCTTC. Its translation is CASSFGHLSSGNTF.

This clonotype appeared many times. The V and J genes are TRBV18 and TRBJ2-7; D remains ambiguous. This CDR3 contains 14 residues. Trimming cost V 3 bases and J 1 base, with 10 bases left between them. Germline CDR1 is KGHSH and CDR2 is LQKENI. CDR3 amino acids: CASSPSPQSYEQYF. The CDR3 DNA reads as TGTGCCAGCTCACCTTCCCCTCAGTCCTACGAGCAGTACTTC.

This clonotype was found a few times. A clone one base away is much larger, so this may be a read error. The chain employs TRBV12-3 or TRBV12-4 and TRBJ1-3; D call uncertain. The CDR3 runs 13 residues. V lost 1 base, J lost 11 bases, and 12 bases lay in between. This CDR3 is CASSLGGVDAIYF. As DNA, the CDR3 is TGTGCCAGCAGTTTAGGCGGGGTAGACGCCATATATTTT.

This clonotype was seen repeatedly, ten times or more. The CDR3 region has the DNA TGTGCCAGTCTTATACAGCCTAGCAATCAGCCCCAGCATTTT. Translation: CASLIQPSNQPQHF. This chain joins TRBV6-1 and TRBJ1-5; D not certain. V gave up 9 bases and J gave up 0 bases, with 12 bases separating them. Per germline, CDR1 MNHNS and CDR2 SASEGT. The CDR3 runs 14 residues.

This clonotype was observed many times. The chain links TRBV2 to TRBJ1-5; D is unclear. CDR1 is SNHLY, CDR2 FYNNEI, per germline. V shed 3 bases and J shed 0 bases, with 9 bases lying between them. The CDR3 spans 15 residues. The CDR3 protein is CASSDAGNSNQPQHF. CDR3 in DNA: TGTGCCAGCAGTGACGCGGGTAATAGCAATCAGCCCCAGCATTTT.

This clonotype was found many times. The rearrangement uses TRBV7-2 and TRBJ1-4, with D maybe TRBD1 (6 bases). This CDR3 spans 12 amino acids. The V gene's germline CDR1 is SGHTA and CDR2 FQGNSA. The V end lost 5 bases, the J end lost 10 bases, and 11 bases lay between the germline ends. CDR3 coding DNA: TGTGCCAGCAGCGGGAGAGGGGGAAAACTGTTTTTT. It is translated as CASSGRGGKLFF.